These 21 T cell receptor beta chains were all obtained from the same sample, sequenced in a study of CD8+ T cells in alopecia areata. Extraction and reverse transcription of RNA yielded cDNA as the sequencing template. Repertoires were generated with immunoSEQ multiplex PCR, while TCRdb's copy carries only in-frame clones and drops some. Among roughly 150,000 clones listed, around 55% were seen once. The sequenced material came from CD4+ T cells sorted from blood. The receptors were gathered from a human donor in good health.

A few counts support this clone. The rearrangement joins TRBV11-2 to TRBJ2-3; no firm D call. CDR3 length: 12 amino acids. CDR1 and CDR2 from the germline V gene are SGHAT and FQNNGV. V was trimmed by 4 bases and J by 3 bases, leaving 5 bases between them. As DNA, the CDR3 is TGTGCCAGCAGCTCTTCTACAGATACGCAGTATTTT. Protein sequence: CASSSSTDTQYF.

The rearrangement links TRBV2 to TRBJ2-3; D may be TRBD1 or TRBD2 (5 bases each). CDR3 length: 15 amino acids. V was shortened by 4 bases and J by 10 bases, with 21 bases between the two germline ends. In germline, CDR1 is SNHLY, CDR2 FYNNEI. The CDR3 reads CASSAVGTRGRAQYF. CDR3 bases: TGTGCCAGCAGTGCCGTAGGGACCCGGGGCCGTGCGCAGTATTTT.

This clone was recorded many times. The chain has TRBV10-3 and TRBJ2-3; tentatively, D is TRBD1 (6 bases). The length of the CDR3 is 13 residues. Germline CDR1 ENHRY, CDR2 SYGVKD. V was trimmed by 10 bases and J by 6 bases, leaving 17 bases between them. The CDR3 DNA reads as TGTGCCACCGAGAGACAGGCTCGGGATACGCAGTATTTT. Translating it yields CATERQARDTQYF.

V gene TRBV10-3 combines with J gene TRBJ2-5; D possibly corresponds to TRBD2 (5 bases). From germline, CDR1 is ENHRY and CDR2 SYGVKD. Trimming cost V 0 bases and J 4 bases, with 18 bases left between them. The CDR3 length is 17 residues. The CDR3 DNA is TGTGCCATCAGTGAGTCGAGTGGGAGTGGTACTAGAGAGACCCAGTACTTC. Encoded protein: CAISESSGSGTRETQYF.

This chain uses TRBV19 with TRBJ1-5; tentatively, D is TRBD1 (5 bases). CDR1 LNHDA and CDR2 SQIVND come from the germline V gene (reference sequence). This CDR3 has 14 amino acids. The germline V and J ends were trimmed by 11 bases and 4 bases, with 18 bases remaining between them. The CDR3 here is CAVGGINSNQPQHF. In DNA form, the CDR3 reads TGTGCCGTTGGGGGGATTAACTCGAATCAGCCCCAGCATTTT. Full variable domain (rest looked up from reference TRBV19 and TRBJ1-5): DGGITQSPKYLFRKEGQNVTLSCEQNLNHDAMYWYRQDPGQGLRLIYYSQIVNDFQKGDIAEGYSVSREKKESFPLTVTSAQKNPTAFYLCAVGGINSNQPQHFGDGTRLSIL.

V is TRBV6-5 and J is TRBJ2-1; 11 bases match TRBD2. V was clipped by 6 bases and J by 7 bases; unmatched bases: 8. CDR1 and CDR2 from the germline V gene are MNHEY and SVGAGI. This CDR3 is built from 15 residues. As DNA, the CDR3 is TGTGCCAGCAGGTCACTAGCGGGAGTTAGGAATGAGCAGTTCTTC. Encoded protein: CASRSLAGVRNEQFF.

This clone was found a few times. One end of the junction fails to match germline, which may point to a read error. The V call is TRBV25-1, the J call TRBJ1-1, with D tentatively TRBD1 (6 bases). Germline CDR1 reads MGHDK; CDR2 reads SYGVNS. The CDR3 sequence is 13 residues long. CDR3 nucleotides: TGTGCCAGCAGGGAATCAACAGGGATTGAAGCTTTCTTT. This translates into CASRESTGIEAFF.

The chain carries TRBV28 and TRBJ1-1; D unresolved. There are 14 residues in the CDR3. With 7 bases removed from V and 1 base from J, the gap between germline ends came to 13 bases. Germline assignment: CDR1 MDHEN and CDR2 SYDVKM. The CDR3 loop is CASNRRFGNTEAFF. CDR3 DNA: TGTGCCAGCAACCGACGGTTTGGGAACACTGAAGCTTTCTTT.

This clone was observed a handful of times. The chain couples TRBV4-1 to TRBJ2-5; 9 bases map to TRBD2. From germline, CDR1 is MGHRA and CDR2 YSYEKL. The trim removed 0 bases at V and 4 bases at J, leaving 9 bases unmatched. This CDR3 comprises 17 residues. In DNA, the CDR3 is TGCGCCAGCAGCCAAGATTCCAGAAGCGGGAGGAGAGAGACCCAGTACTTC. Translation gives CASSQDSRSGRRETQYF.

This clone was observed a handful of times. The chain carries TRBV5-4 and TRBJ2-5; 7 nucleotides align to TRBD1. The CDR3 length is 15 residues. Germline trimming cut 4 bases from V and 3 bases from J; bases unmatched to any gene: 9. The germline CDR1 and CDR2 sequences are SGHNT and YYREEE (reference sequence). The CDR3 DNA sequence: TGTGCCAGCAGCATGACGGGGACAGCAAAAGAGACCCAGTACTTC. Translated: CASSMTGTAKETQYF.

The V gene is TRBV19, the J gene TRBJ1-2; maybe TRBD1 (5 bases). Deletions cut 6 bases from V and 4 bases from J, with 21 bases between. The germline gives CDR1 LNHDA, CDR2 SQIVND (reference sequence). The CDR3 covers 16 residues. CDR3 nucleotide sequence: TGTGCCAGTAGACGGACCGCTCGACAGTTCTCCTATGGCTACACCTTC. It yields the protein CASRRTARQFSYGYTF.

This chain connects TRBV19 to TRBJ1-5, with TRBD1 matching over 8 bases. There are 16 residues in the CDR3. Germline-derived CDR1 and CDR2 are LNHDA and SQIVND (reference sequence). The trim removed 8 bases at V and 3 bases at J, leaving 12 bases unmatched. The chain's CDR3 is CASSLGQGGINQPQHF. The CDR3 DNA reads TGTGCCAGTTCCTTAGGACAGGGAGGGATCAATCAGCCCCAGCATTTT. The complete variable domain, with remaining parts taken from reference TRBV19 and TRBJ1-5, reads DGGITQSPKYLFRKEGQNVTLSCEQNLNHDAMYWYRQDPGQGLRLIYYSQIVNDFQKGDIAEGYSVSREKKESFPLTVTSAQKNPTAFYLCASSLGQGGINQPQHFGDGTRLSIL.

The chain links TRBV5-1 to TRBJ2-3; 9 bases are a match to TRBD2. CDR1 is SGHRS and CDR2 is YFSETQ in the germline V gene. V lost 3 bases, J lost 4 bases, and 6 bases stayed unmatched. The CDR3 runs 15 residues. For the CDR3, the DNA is TGCGCCAGCAGCTGGGCGGGAGGGCCCTCAGATACGCAGTATTTT. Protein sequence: CASSWAGGPSDTQYF.

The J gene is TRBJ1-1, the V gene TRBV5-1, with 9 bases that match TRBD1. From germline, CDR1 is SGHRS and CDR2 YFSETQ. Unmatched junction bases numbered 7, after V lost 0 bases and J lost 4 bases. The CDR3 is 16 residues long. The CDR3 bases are TGCGCCAGCAGCTTGGGACCGGGGACAGGGTCCACTGAAGCTTTCTTT. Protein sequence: CASSLGPGTGSTEAFF.

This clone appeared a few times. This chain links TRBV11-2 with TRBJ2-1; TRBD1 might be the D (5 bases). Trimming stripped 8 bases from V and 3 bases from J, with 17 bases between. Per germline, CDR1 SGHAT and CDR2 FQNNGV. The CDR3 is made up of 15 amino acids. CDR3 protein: CASRNRGQNYNEQFF. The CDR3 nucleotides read TGTGCCAGCCGCAATCGTGGACAAAACTACAATGAGCAGTTCTTC.

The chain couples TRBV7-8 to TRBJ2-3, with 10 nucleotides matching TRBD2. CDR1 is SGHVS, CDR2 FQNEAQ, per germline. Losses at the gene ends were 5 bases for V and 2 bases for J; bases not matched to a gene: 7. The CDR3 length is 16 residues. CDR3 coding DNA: TGTGCCAGCAGCCCGGGGACTAGCGAATACACAGATACGCAGTATTTT. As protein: CASSPGTSEYTDTQYF. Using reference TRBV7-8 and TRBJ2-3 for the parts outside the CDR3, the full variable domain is GAGVSQSPRYKVAKRGQDVALRCDPISGHVSLFWYQQALGQGPEFLTYFQNEAQLDKSGLPSDRFFAERPEGSVSTLKIQRTQQEDSAVYLCASSPGTSEYTDTQYFGPGTRLTVL.

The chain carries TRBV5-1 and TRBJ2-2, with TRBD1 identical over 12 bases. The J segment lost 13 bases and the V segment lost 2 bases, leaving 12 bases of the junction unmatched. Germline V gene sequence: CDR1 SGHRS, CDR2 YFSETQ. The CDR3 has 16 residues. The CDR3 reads CASSFGTGGRLGGLFF. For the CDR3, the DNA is TGCGCCAGCAGCTTCGGGACAGGGGGCCGCCTGGGCGGGCTGTTTTTT.

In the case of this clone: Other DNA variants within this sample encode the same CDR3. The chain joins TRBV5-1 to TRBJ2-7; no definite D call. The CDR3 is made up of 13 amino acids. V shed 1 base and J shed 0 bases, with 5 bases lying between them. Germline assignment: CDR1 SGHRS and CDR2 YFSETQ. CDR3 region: CASSLPNSYEQYF. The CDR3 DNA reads TGCGCCAGCAGCTTGCCAAACTCCTACGAGCAGTACTTC.

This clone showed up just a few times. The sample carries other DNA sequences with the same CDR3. CDR3 sequence (DNA): TGTGCCAGCTCACCGGATAGCAATCAGCCCCAGCATTTT. This sequence encodes CASSPDSNQPQHF. This chain uses TRBV18 with TRBJ1-5; D is ambiguous. The CDR3 covers 13 residues. CDR1 is KGHSH and CDR2 is LQKENI in the germline V gene. Trimming removed 3 bases from V and 0 bases from J, with 3 bases in between.

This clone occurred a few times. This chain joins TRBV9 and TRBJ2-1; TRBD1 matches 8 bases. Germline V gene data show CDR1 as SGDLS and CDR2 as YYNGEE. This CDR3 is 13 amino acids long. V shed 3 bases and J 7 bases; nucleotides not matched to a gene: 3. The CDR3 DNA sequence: TGTGCCAGCAGCGGACAGGGGAGGAATGAGCAGTTCTTC. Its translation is CASSGQGRNEQFF.

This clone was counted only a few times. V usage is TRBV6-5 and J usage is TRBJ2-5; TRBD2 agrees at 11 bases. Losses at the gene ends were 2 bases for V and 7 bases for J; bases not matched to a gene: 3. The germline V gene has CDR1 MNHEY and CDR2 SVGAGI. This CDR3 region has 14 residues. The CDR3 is CASSYAGLAGTQYF. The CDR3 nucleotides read TGTGCCAGCAGTTACGCAGGACTAGCGGGGACCCAGTACTTC.